This T cell receptor (beta chain) was profiled in a study of human T cells and chemical hapten exposure. In the study overall: Diagnoses of alopecia areata, totalis or universalis occurred in mostly female patients.

With 0 bases removed from V and 8 bases from J, the gap between germline ends came to 19 bases. The CDR3 has 16 residues. Germline CDR1 SNHLY, CDR2 FYNNEI. Regarding time point: pre-sensitization, week 0. Documented treatment: therapeutic diphenylcyclopropenone sensitization with weekly scalp DPC. Those who donated were patients with alopecia, 18 to 70 years of age, and suitable for DPC. This clonotype was picked up many times. Its antigen remains unidentified. Points from the study as a whole: Positive correlation was observed between PT1 expanded TCR counts and patch test score.

TCRdb recomputed calls from the RACE reads with MiXCR, one row per CDR3 protein. The data show a few hundred thousand distinct CDR3 sequences, about 5% seen once. V and J are TRBV2 and TRBJ1-1; D remains unclear. The sequence derives from a woman aged 18-29 years with alopecia areata. Some clones in this sample may be carry-over from other donors' samples. Material: whole blood, obtained in connection with sensitization to the hapten diphenylcyclopropenone (DPC). The CDR3 region is CASSEADRASFMEAFF. DNA for the CDR3: TGTGCCAGCAGTGAAGCCGACCGGGCCAGCTTTATGGAAGCTTTCTTT. Full variable domain (missing parts from reference TRBV2 and TRBJ1-1): EPEVTQTPSHQVTQMGQEVILRCVPISNHLYFYWYRQILGQKVEFLVSFYNNEISEKSEIFDDQFSVERPDGSNFTLKIRSTKLEDSAMYFCASSEADRASFMEAFFGQGTRLTVV.